This T cell receptor beta chain comes out of a study of OX40 agonist ivuxolimab in advanced cancers. About the study: Patients were 65% to 85% male with ages roughly 20 to 80, mean 60.

Autoimmune disease history or systemic immunosuppression led to patient exclusion. General observations from the study: People who partly responded at 0.1-3.0 mg/kg had some of the least clonal expansion seen.

Concerning this clone itself: The antigen remains undetermined. Other DNA sequences of this sample code for an identical CDR3.

TCRdb's table, derived via immunoSEQ multiplex PCR, lists solely in-frame clones and lacks some. The table includes about 89,000 clones, around 94% detected once. Germline V gives CDR1 SGHAT, CDR2 FQNNGV. The CDR3 covers 16 residues. The V end lost 1 base, the J end lost 2 bases, and 12 bases lay between the germline ends. V gene TRBV11-2 combines with J gene TRBJ1-3, with a weak D call TRBD1 (6 bases). Sequencing used CD4+ or CD8+ T cells sorted from blood, obtained in a trial of the OX40 agonist ivuxolimab. This sequence originates from an adult with an advanced solid tumor such as melanoma, head and neck, liver or kidney cancer. In nucleotides, the CDR3 is TGTGCCAGCAGCTTAGTAGTAGGGGGGCCTGGAAACACCATATATTTT. This encodes CASSLVVGGPGNTIYF.